Shown below are 28 T cell receptor beta chains from a single sample sequenced in a study of cytomegalovirus exposure and HLA in healthy donors. 60 Vbeta and 13 Jbeta primers were used in PCR. Using immunoSEQ multiplex PCR, the repertoire was profiled, and TCRdb retains in-frame clones only, with some absent. The repertoire holds under 150,000 clones, with 65% to 85% as singletons. The sequencing sample was made of PBMCs. These receptors all come from a boy aged 10-17 years in good health and CMV-seronegative.

J is TRBJ2-7 and V is TRBV15; D remains unclear. Germline values: CDR1 LNHNV, CDR2 YYDKDF (reference sequence). The CDR3 is made up of 13 amino acids. Trimming stripped 0 bases from V and 3 bases from J, with 6 bases between. The CDR3 region has the DNA TGTGCCACCAGCAGAGACCCCAACTACGAGCAGTACTTC. It yields the protein CATSRDPNYEQYF.

The chain is built from TRBV6-5 and TRBJ1-1; D not certain. With 6 bases removed from V and 1 base from J, the gap between germline ends came to 9 bases. Looked up from germline, CDR1 is MNHEY and CDR2 is SVGAGI. The CDR3 loop spans 13 amino acids. The CDR3 loop is CASRVDWNTEAFF. The CDR3, as DNA: TGTGCCAGCAGGGTAGACTGGAACACTGAAGCTTTCTTT.

CDR3: CASSTTRDYWYNEQFF. CDR3 DNA: TGTGCCAGCAGCACCACCCGGGACTACTGGTACAATGAGCAGTTCTTC. The gene calls are TRBV7-8 and TRBJ2-1; 7 bases align to TRBD2. J lost 4 bases, V lost 5 bases, and 11 bases had no gene match. Per the germline V gene, CDR1 is SGHVS and CDR2 is FQNEAQ. This CDR3 is 16 amino acids long.

This clone was counted a single time. In nucleotides, the CDR3 is TGTGCCTGGAGTGAGACAGGGGGCGATGAGCAGTTCTTC. Amino acid sequence: CAWSETGGDEQFF. This chain uses TRBV30 with TRBJ2-1, with 10 bases matching TRBD1. This CDR3 has 13 amino acids. V lost 1 base, J lost 8 bases, and 2 bases stayed unmatched. Germline V gene lookup returns CDR1 GTSNPN and CDR2 SVGIG (reference sequence).

This chain connects TRBV4-1 to TRBJ2-1, with 13 bases matching TRBD2. V gave up 0 bases and J gave up 8 bases; unmatched junction bases: 1. The CDR3 runs 15 residues. The V gene's germline CDR1 is MGHRA and CDR2 YSYEKL. CDR3 DNA: TGCGCCAGCAGCCAAGAACTAGCGGGAGGGGATGAGCAGTTCTTC. Protein product: CASSQELAGGDEQFF.

With regard to this clone: This same CDR3 is encoded by further DNA sequences in the sample. The rearrangement joins TRBV4-3 to TRBJ1-1, with 7 bases matching TRBD1. This CDR3 region has 16 residues. The V gene end was trimmed by 4 bases and the J gene end by 5 bases; junction bases not matched to a gene: 13. Germline CDR1 and CDR2: LGHNA and YSLEER. Here the CDR3 reads CASSRQRQGRRTEAFF. In nucleotides, the CDR3 is TGCGCCAGCAGCCGACAAAGACAGGGACGGAGGACTGAAGCTTTCTTT.

J is TRBJ1-4 and V is TRBV19, with 9 positions matching TRBD1. Germline V gene data show CDR1 as LNHDA and CDR2 as SQIVND (reference sequence). V was clipped by 4 bases and J by 8 bases; unmatched bases: 14. The CDR3 totals 17 residues. CDR3 amino acids: CASSKRTPGQGSEKLFF. The CDR3 region has the DNA TGTGCCAGTAGTAAGAGGACCCCGGGACAGGGCAGCGAAAAACTGTTTTTT. Together with reference TRBV19 and TRBJ1-4, the CDR3 gives the full variable domain: DGGITQSPKYLFRKEGQNVTLSCEQNLNHDAMYWYRQDPGQGLRLIYYSQIVNDFQKGDIAEGYSVSREKKESFPLTVTSAQKNPTAFYLCASSKRTPGQGSEKLFFGSGTQLSVL.

There are a few counts of this clone. This chain uses TRBV5-1 with TRBJ1-1; 7 bases are a match to TRBD1. Germline-derived CDR1 and CDR2 are SGHRS and YFSETQ. J was trimmed by 1 base and V by 1 base; bases with no gene match: 1. This CDR3 comprises 14 residues. DNA of the CDR3: TGCGCCAGCAGCTTGCCAGGGGGGAACACTGAAGCTTTCTTT. This translates into CASSLPGGNTEAFF.

The V call is TRBV7-9, the J call TRBJ1-3; D remains unclear. V lost 8 bases, J lost 0 bases, and 8 bases lay in between. The V gene's germline CDR1 is SEHNR and CDR2 FQNEAQ (reference sequence). This CDR3 comprises 13 residues. CDR3 loop: CASEQSSGNTIYF. The DNA of the CDR3 is TGTGCCAGCGAACAGTCCTCTGGAAACACCATATATTTT.

The gene calls are TRBV14 and TRBJ1-5, with 9 bases lining up with TRBD1. This CDR3 spans 22 amino acids. The germline V gene has CDR1 SGHDN and CDR2 FVKESK. J lost 0 bases, V lost 0 bases, and 18 bases had no gene match. The CDR3 bases are TGTGCCAGCAGCCAAGATCAAAGGACAGGGGTCAACCTGCAGTATAGCAATCAGCCCCAGCATTTT. Encoded protein: CASSQDQRTGVNLQYSNQPQHF. Full variable domain (missing parts from reference TRBV14 and TRBJ1-5): EAGVTQFPSHSVIEKGQTVTLRCDPISGHDNLYWYRRVMGKEIKFLLHFVKESKQDESGMPNNRFLAERTGGTYSTLKVQPAELEDSGVYFCASSQDQRTGVNLQYSNQPQHFGDGTRLSIL.

The chain combines TRBV6-5 with TRBJ2-5, with D hard to call. The CDR3 is 12 amino acids. Trimming took 4 bases from V and 2 from J, leaving 5 bases between them. Germline CDR1 is MNHEY and CDR2 is SVGAGI. CDR3 sequence (DNA): TGTGCCAGCAGTTCAATTCAAGAGACCCAGTACTTC. Its protein product is CASSSIQETQYF.

This clone was observed a single time. The chain carries TRBV2 and TRBJ1-3, with 8 bases aligning to TRBD1. The CDR3 spans 14 residues. Germline V gene sequence: CDR1 SNHLY, CDR2 FYNNEI. With V trimmed by 7 bases and J by 3 bases, 5 bases remained unmatched. The CDR3 sequence is CASKTGAVGNTIYF. The CDR3 DNA reads TGTGCCAGCAAGACAGGGGCGGTTGGAAACACCATATATTTT. Based on the CDR3 plus reference TRBV2 and TRBJ1-3, the full variable domain is EPEVTQTPSHQVTQMGQEVILRCVPISNHLYFYWYRQILGQKVEFLVSFYNNEISEKSEIFDDQFSVERPDGSNFTLKIRSTKLEDSAMYFCASKTGAVGNTIYFGEGSWLTVV.

V and J are TRBV19 and TRBJ2-2; D is possibly TRBD1 (6 bases). The CDR3 spans 16 residues. The V end was cut by 4 bases, the J end by 5 bases, with 17 bases between. Germline CDR1 LNHDA, CDR2 SQIVND (reference sequence). For the CDR3, the DNA is TGTGCCAGTAGTAGTTTGCCGGGACAAGGGACCGGGGAGCTGTTTTTT. As protein: CASSSLPGQGTGELFF.

The CDR3 DNA reads as TGTGCCTGGAGTGTGCCCGGCTACAATGAGCAGTTCTTC. Translated, it gives CAWSVPGYNEQFF. The chain combines TRBV30 with TRBJ2-1; no definite D call. The CDR3 contains 13 residues. Trimming shortened V by 0 bases and J by 3 bases, and 6 bases separated the two germline ends. From germline, CDR1 is GTSNPN and CDR2 SVGIG (reference sequence). Variable domain in full (rest from reference TRBV30 and TRBJ2-1): SQTIHQWPATLVQPVGSPLSLECTVEGTSNPNLYWYRQAAGRGLQLLFYSVGIGQISSEVPQNLSASRPQDRQFILSSKKLLLSDSGFYLCAWSVPGYNEQFFGPGTRLTVL.

There are a few counts of this clone. The V and J genes are TRBV30 and TRBJ2-3, with 9 bases identical to TRBD2. J lost 1 base, V lost 4 bases, and 3 bases had no gene match. CDR1 is GTSNPN, CDR2 SVGIG, per germline (reference sequence). The CDR3 length is 14 residues. In nucleotides, the CDR3 is TGTGCCTGGACGGTAGCGGGGGGCACAGATACGCAGTATTTT. Translation: CAWTVAGGTDTQYF.

This chain joins TRBV18 and TRBJ1-2; tentatively, D is TRBD1 (5 bases). The germline V and J ends were trimmed by 2 bases and 6 bases, with 10 bases remaining between them. Germline V gives CDR1 KGHSH, CDR2 LQKENI. This CDR3 contains 13 residues. CDR3 loop: CASSPSSGNGYTF. The CDR3 nucleotides are TGTGCCAGCTCACCATCGTCAGGGAATGGCTACACCTTC. The whole variable domain, remainder taken from reference TRBV18 and TRBJ1-2, is NAGVMQNPRHLVRRRGQEARLRCSPMKGHSHVYWYRQLPEEGLKFMVYLQKENIIDESGMPKERFSAEFPKEGPSILRIQQVVRGDSAAYFCASSPSSGNGYTFGSGTRLTVV.

The gene calls are TRBV29-1 and TRBJ2-1; D possibly corresponds to TRBD1 (5 bases). Trimming cost V 7 bases and J 10 bases, with 17 bases left between them. There are 12 residues in the CDR3. Germline V lookup: CDR1 SQVTM, CDR2 ANQGSEA. Here the CDR3 reads CSGLAGWNEQFF. The DNA for the CDR3 is TGCAGCGGGCTGGCAGGGTGGAACGAGCAGTTCTTC.

The chain recombines TRBV5-4 with TRBJ2-3, with 9 bases identical to TRBD2. The ends lost 0 bases at V and 9 bases at J; junction bases unmatched: 11. The CDR3 sequence is 16 residues long. The V gene's germline CDR1 is SGHNT and CDR2 YYREEE (reference sequence). CDR3 region: CASSLESASGKKTQYF. For the CDR3, the DNA is TGTGCCAGCAGCTTGGAGTCGGCTAGCGGGAAGAAGACGCAGTATTTT.

The rearrangement links TRBV11-1 to TRBJ2-5; D unresolved. This CDR3 has 14 residues. Trimming took 5 bases from V and 3 from J, leaving 13 bases between them. Germline V gives CDR1 SGHAT, CDR2 FQDESV (reference sequence). CDR3 nucleotide sequence: TGTGCCAGCAGCGCCGAGGCCGAGAAAGAGACCCAGTACTTC. This encodes CASSAEAEKETQYF.

The chain is built from TRBV4-1 and TRBJ2-7; no firm D call. The CDR3 consists of 14 residues. Germline V lookup: CDR1 MGHRA, CDR2 YSYEKL. V was pared by 4 bases and J by 2 bases, with 12 bases between. CDR3 sequence: CASSPGDTAYEQYF. CDR3 bases: TGCGCCAGCAGCCCAGGCGACACCGCCTACGAGCAGTACTTC.

The rearrangement uses TRBV2 and TRBJ2-4; 8 nucleotides line up with TRBD1. Germline-derived CDR1 and CDR2 are SNHLY and FYNNEI. With 6 bases clipped from V and 1 base from J, the junction kept 5 bases outside the gene matches. This CDR3 region has 15 residues. This CDR3 reads CASRGPGGAKNIQYF. CDR3 DNA sequence: TGTGCCAGCAGGGGTCCAGGGGGCGCCAAAAACATTCAGTACTTC.

The chain links TRBV9 to TRBJ2-1; 12 nucleotides match TRBD2. The CDR3 sequence is 18 residues long. Germline V gene sequence: CDR1 SGDLS, CDR2 YYNGEE. Germline trimming cut 3 bases from V and 7 bases from J; bases unmatched to any gene: 14. Written as DNA, the CDR3 is TGTGCCAGCAGCGCCGGCTATGCTAGCGGGAGGGCCGCGAATGAGCAGTTCTTC. It translates to CASSAGYASGRAANEQFF. The full variable domain, its missing parts supplied by reference TRBV9 and TRBJ2-1, is DSGVTQTPKHLITATGQRVTLRCSPRSGDLSVYWYQQSLDQGLQFLIQYYNGEERAKGNILERFSAQQFPDLHSELNLSSLELGDSALYFCASSAGYASGRAANEQFFGPGTRLTVL.

The chain links TRBV5-1 to TRBJ1-1, with D unresolved. The CDR3 runs to 14 residues. Germline CDR1 is SGHRS and CDR2 is YFSETQ. The V and J ends lost 0 bases and 2 bases respectively, with 8 bases between them. CDR3 amino acids: CASSLGGGNTEAFF. As DNA, the CDR3 is TGCGCCAGCAGCTTGGGAGGCGGTAACACTGAAGCTTTCTTT. Full variable domain (remainder filled in from reference TRBV5-1 and TRBJ1-1): KAGVTQTPRYLIKTRGQQVTLSCSPISGHRSVSWYQQTPGQGLQFLFEYFSETQRNKGNFPGRFSGRQFSNSRSEMNVSTLELGDSALYLCASSLGGGNTEAFFGQGTRLTVV.

This clone was detected a few times. The CDR3 DNA reads TGCGCCAGCAGCTTGGTAGGGGGAGGGCCCTCTTATGAGCAGTTCTTC. It translates to CASSLVGGGPSYEQFF. The chain has TRBV5-1 and TRBJ2-1; perhaps TRBD2 as D (7 bases). The CDR3 spans 16 residues. The V and J ends lost 0 bases and 8 bases respectively, with 18 bases between them. CDR1 and CDR2 (germline): SGHRS, YFSETQ.

This sequence joins TRBV4-2 and TRBJ1-1, with TRBD1 matching 7 bases. CDR3 length: 15 residues. V gave up 3 bases and J gave up 4 bases; unmatched junction bases: 8. CDR1 and CDR2 (germline): LGHNA, YNFKEQ. Here the CDR3 DNA reads TGTGCCAGCAGCCAGCGACAGGGAGTGCGCACTGAAGCTTTCTTT. Translation gives CASSQRQGVRTEAFF.

This clone came up a few times. The J gene is TRBJ2-1, the V gene TRBV7-9, with 13 bases matching TRBD2. The germline gives CDR1 SEHNR, CDR2 FQNEAQ (reference sequence). With 5 bases clipped from V and 0 bases from J, the junction kept 4 bases outside the gene matches. The CDR3 loop spans 17 amino acids. CDR3 in DNA: TGTGCCAGCAGCCTGGGACTAGCGGGATTCTCCTACAATGAGCAGTTCTTC. This sequence encodes CASSLGLAGFSYNEQFF. The full variable domain, in which reference TRBV7-9 and TRBJ2-1 provide the parts outside the CDR3, is DTGVSQNPRHKITKRGQNVTFRCDPISEHNRLYWYRQTLGQGPEFLTYFQNEAQLEKSRLLSDRFSAERPKGSFSTLEIQRTEQGDSAMYLCASSLGLAGFSYNEQFFGPGTRLTVL.

This sequence joins TRBV5-4 and TRBJ1-4; a possible D gene is TRBD1 (6 bases). The CDR3 consists of 15 residues. Deletions cut 1 base from V and 5 bases from J, with 12 bases between. Germline assignment: CDR1 SGHNT and CDR2 YYREEE (reference sequence). In DNA form, the CDR3 reads TGTGCCAGCAGCTTGAGGGGGACGGAAAATGAAAAACTGTTTTTT. Amino acid sequence: CASSLRGTENEKLFF.

The chain combines TRBV25-1 with TRBJ2-1, with a weak D call TRBD2 (7 bases). Per the germline V gene, CDR1 is MGHDK and CDR2 is SYGVNS. The CDR3 spans 16 residues. With 6 bases removed from V and 7 bases from J, the gap between germline ends came to 22 bases. The CDR3: CASSPPGGAPRNEQFF. The CDR3 region has the DNA TGTGCCAGCAGCCCCCCTGGGGGGGCGCCCCGAAATGAGCAGTTCTTC.